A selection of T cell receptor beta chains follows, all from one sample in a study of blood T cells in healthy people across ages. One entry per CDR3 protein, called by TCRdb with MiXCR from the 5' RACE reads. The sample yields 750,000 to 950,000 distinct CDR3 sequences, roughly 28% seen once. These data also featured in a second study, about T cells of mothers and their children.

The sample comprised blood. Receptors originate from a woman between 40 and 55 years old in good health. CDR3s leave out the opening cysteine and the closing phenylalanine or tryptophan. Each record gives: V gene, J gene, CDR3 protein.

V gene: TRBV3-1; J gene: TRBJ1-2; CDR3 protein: ASSQGLYSGYT
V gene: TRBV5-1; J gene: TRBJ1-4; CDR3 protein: ASGPQGATNEKLF
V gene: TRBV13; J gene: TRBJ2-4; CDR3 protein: ASSFMDRVKNIQY
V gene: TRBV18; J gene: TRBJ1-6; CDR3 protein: ASSPGRPSYNSPLH
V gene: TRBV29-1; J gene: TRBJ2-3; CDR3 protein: SVGGEELTDTQY
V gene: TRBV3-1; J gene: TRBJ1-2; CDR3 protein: ASSQELIEGYT
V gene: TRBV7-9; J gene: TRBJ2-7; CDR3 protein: ASSTLDEQY
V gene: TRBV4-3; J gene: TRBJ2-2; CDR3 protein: ASSQGIPPGTGELF
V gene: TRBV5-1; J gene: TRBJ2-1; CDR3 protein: ASSLSLRGSYNEQF
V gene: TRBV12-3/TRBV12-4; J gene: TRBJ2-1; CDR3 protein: ASSLSSGHEQF
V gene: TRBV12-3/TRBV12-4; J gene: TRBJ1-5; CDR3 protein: ASSSQTGGNQPQH
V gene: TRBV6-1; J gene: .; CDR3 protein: ASSPSPGQGANYEQY
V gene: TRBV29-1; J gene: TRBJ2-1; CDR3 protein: SVDRWEGNEQF
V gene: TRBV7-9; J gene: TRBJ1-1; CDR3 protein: ASRTGEQAEAF
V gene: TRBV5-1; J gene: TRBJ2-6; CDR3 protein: TSSPQGIGANVLT
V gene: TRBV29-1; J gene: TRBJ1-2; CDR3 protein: SVEDIQYGYT
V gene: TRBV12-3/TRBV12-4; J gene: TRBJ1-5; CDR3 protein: ASSFLPAFRTGESFSQPQH
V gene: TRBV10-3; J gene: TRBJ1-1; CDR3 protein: AIRPQGMTATEAF
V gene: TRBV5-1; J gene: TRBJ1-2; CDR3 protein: ASSSDPSSIVYGYT
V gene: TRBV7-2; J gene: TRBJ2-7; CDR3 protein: ASSAGGLVYEQY
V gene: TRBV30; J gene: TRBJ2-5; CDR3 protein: AWKSSRIYNEQY
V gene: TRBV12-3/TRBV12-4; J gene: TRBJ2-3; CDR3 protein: ASSSFQPGLSTDTQY
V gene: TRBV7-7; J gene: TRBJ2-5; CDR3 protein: ASSLAGQGRETQY
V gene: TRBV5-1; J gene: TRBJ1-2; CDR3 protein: ASSLGSTGGHGGYT
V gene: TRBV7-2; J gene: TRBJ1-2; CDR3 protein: ASSPRDILYGYT
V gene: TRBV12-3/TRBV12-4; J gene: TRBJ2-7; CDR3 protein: ASRDRAGTYEQY
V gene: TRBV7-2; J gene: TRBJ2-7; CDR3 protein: ASSFGAPQYEQY
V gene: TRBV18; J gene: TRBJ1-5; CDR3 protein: ASSPRQGKTSQPQH
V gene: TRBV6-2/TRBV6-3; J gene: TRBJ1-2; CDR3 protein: ASLETANYGYT
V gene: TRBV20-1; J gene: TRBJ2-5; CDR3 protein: SAGPASPPTQY
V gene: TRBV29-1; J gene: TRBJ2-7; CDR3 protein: SARDKTYEQY
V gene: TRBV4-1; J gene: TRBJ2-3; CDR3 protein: ASSQEAGVDTQY
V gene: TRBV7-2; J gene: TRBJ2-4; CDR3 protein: ASSFGGAENIQY
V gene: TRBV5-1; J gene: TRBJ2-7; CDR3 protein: ASSLGSGGGEQY
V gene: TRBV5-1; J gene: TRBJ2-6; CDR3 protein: ASREDRANSGVNVLT
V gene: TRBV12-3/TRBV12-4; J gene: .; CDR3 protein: ASSLTLGEQY
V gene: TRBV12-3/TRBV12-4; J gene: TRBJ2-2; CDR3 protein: ASSLSGQGAGELF
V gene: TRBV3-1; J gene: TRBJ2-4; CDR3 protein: ASSQDLAGGRNIQY
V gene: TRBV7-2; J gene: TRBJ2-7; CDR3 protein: ASSLTKTYEQY
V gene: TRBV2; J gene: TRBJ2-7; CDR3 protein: ASSVLAGPGGYEQY
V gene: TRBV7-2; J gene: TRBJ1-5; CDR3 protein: ASSLAGAPSNQPQH
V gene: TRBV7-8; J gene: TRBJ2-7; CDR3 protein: ASSSPTRISYEQY
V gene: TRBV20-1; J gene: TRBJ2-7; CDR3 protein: SAMLEGYSYEQY